A selection of T cell receptor beta chains follows, all from one sample in a study of blood T cell repertoires in COVID-19. Clones were sequenced by immunoSEQ multiplex PCR, and TCRdb holds only the in-frame ones, with some missing. Of about 520,000 clones listed, over 75% are singletons. The specimen was peripheral blood. These receptors all stem from a human donor in a cohort sampled during active COVID-19. Each CDR3 is given with its conserved first and last residue. Expanded clones get a size class; other rows say once, few or many, or leave the size out.

v_call: TRBV6-5; clone_size: -; cdr3_aa: CASTEHGRNYGYTF
v_call: TRBV28; clone_size: -; cdr3_aa: CASRSPPIF
v_call: TRBV6-5; clone_size: -; cdr3_aa: CASSSTGGVDTQYF
v_call: TRBV6-5; clone_size: -; cdr3_aa: CASSTSGTSTEAFF
v_call: TRBV9; clone_size: -; cdr3_aa: CASSPRLGGERLGAQYF
v_call: TRBV18; clone_size: -; cdr3_aa: CASSPAHTEEKLFF
v_call: TRBV28; clone_size: few; cdr3_aa: CASSQTGETYEQYF
v_call: TRBV6-5; clone_size: -; cdr3_aa: CASSFLGQGKGDTQYF
v_call: TRBV6-4; clone_size: -; cdr3_aa: CASSESSGGLNTEAFF
v_call: TRBV24-1; clone_size: -; cdr3_aa: CATADRNYGYTF
v_call: TRBV7-3; clone_size: -; cdr3_aa: CASSLTQNYNEQFF
v_call: TRBV9; clone_size: -; cdr3_aa: CASSPRTGGNYEQYF
v_call: TRBV10-3; clone_size: -; cdr3_aa: CAISESQGLGAQHF
v_call: TRBV5-1; clone_size: -; cdr3_aa: CASSGVNRGSSYEQYF
v_call: TRBV27; clone_size: -; cdr3_aa: CASSFRTGVDTEAFF
v_call: TRBV12-3/TRBV12-4; clone_size: -; cdr3_aa: CASSLTGNQPQHF
v_call: TRBV19; clone_size: -; cdr3_aa: CASNPQGTPSNQPQHF
v_call: TRBV29-1; clone_size: -; cdr3_aa: CSVEGTDRGNQETQYF
v_call: TRBV10-3; clone_size: -; cdr3_aa: CAISRTSGTNTGELFF
v_call: TRBV5-4; clone_size: once; cdr3_aa: CASSLVQGSTEAFF
v_call: TRBV7-2; clone_size: many; cdr3_aa: CASSVEGQGAFEQYF
v_call: TRBV3-1/TRBV3-2; clone_size: -; cdr3_aa: CASSSTRGGNTEAFF
v_call: TRBV6-5; clone_size: -; cdr3_aa: CTSSYLGRQMNTEAFF
v_call: TRBV7-2; clone_size: -; cdr3_aa: CASSLTAGETQYF
v_call: TRBV3-1/TRBV3-2; clone_size: -; cdr3_aa: CASSQSASGTIGMNF
v_call: TRBV6-2/TRBV6-3; clone_size: -; cdr3_aa: CASSYSQGAYNSPLHF
v_call: TRBV3-1/TRBV3-2; clone_size: -; cdr3_aa: CASSQDSRTNYGYTF
v_call: TRBV9; clone_size: -; cdr3_aa: CASSVEGTGAIGNTIYF
v_call: TRBV21-1; clone_size: -; cdr3_aa: CASSKQGHTGELFF
v_call: TRBV30; clone_size: once; cdr3_aa: CASAGLPANEQFF
v_call: TRBV6-5; clone_size: -; cdr3_aa: CASRTGDYSNQPQHF
v_call: TRBV27; clone_size: few; cdr3_aa: CASSSGTGWTDTQYF
v_call: TRBV28; clone_size: few; cdr3_aa: CASSPARQGSSPLHF
v_call: TRBV6-6; clone_size: few; cdr3_aa: CASSRLSAEGARSYSPLHF
v_call: TRBV7-8; clone_size: -; cdr3_aa: CASRARGNTGELFF
v_call: TRBV21-1; clone_size: -; cdr3_aa: CASSKEGAGAAEEQFF
v_call: TRBV9; clone_size: -; cdr3_aa: CASSVDLTGLMGYTF
v_call: TRBV12-5; clone_size: -; cdr3_aa: CASGSAPGVTYEQYF
v_call: TRBV7-2; clone_size: -; cdr3_aa: CASSLGTSPYEQYF
v_call: TRBV6-6; clone_size: -; cdr3_aa: CAAGQTGYRNYEAFF
v_call: TRBV2; clone_size: -; cdr3_aa: CASSDQGSGNTIYF